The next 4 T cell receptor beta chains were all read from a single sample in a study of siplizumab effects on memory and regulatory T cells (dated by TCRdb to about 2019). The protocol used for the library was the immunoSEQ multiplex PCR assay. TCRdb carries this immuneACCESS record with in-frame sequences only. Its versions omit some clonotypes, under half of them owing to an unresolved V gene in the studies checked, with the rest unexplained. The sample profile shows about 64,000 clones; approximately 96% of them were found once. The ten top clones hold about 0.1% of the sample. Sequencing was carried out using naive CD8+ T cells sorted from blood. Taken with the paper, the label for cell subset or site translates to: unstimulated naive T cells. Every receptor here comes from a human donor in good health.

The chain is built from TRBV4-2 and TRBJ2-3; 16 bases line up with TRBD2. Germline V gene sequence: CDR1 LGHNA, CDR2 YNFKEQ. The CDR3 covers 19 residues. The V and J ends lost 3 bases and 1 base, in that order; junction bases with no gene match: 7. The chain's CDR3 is CASSQLTGTSGGGTDTQYF. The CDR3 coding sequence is TGTGCCAGCAGCCAGTTGACCGGGACTAGCGGGGGGGGCACAGATACGCAGTATTTT.

CDR3 region: CASSLTLAGGSYEQYF. DNA for the CDR3: TGTGCCAGCAGCCTTACCCTAGCGGGGGGCTCCTACGAGCAGTACTTC. The gene calls are TRBV9 and TRBJ2-7; 11 bases are a match to TRBD2. The CDR3 runs to 16 residues. Trimming at V came to 4 bases and at J to 0 bases, leaving 6 bases not matched to a gene. The V gene's germline CDR1 is SGDLS and CDR2 YYNGEE.

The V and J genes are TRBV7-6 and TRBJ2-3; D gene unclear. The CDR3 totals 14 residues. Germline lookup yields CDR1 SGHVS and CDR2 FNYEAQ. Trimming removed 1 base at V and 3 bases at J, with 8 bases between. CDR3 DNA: TGTGCCAGCAGCTTAGAGGCGGAAACAGATACGCAGTATTTT. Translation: CASSLEAETDTQYF.

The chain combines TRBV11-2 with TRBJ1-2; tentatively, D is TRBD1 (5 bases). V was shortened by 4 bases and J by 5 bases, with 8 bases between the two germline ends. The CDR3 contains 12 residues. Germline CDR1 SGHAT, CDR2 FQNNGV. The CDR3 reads CASSSTEYGYTF. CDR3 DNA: TGTGCCAGCAGCTCGACAGAGTATGGCTACACCTTC.